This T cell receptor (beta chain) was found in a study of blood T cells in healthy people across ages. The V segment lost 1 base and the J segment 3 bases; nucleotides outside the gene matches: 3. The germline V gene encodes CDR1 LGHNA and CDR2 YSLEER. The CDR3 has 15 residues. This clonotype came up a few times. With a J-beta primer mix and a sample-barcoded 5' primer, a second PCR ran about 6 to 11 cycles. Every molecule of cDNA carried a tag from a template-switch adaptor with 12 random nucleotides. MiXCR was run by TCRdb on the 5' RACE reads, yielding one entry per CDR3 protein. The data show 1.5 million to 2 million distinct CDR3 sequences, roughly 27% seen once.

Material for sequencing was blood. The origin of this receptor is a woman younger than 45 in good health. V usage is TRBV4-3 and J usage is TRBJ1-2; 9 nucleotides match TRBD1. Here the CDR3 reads CASSQVTGGYYGYTF. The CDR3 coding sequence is TGCGCCAGCAGCCAAGTTACAGGGGGCTACTATGGCTACACCTTC.